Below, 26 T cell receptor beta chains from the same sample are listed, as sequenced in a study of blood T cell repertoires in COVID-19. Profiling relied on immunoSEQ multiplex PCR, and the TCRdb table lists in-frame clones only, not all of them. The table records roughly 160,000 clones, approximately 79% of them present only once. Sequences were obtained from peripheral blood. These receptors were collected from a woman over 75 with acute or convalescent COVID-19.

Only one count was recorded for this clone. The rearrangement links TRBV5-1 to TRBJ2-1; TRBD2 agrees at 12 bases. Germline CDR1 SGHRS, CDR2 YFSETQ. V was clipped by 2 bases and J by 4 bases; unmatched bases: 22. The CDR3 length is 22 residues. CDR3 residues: CASSLSNLRLAGGPHLYNEQFF. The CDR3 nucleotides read TGCGCCAGCAGCTTATCCAACCTCCGGCTAGCGGGAGGGCCTCACCTATACAATGAGCAGTTCTTC.

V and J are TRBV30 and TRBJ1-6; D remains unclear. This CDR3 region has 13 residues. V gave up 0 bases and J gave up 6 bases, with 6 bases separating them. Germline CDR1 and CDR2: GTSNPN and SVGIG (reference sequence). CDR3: CAWSVSSNSPLHF. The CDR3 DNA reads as TGTGCCTGGAGTGTCTCGTCTAATTCACCCCTCCACTTT.

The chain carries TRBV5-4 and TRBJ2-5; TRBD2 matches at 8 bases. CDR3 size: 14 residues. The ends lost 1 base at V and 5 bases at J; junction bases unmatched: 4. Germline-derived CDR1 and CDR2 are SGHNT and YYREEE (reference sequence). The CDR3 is CASSLTGGGETQYF. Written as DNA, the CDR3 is TGTGCCAGCAGCTTGACGGGAGGGGGGGAGACCCAGTACTTC.

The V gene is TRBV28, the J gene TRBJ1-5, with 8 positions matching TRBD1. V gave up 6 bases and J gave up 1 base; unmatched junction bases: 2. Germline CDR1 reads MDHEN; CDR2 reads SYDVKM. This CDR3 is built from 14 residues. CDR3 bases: TGTGCCAGCAGCAGGACAGGGAGCAATCAGCCCCAGCATTTT. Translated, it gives CASSRTGSNQPQHF.

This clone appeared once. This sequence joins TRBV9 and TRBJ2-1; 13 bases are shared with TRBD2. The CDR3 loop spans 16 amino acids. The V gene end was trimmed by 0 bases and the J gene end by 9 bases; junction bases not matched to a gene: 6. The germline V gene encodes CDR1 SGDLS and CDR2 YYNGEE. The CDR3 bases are TGTGCCAGCAGCGTAGCACTAGCGGGAGGGCCGGTTGAGCAGTTCTTC. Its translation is CASSVALAGGPVEQFF.

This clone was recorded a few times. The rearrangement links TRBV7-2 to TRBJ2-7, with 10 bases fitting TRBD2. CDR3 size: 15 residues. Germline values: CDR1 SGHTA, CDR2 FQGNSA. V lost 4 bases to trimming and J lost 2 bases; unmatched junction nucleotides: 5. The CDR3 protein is CASSWGTSVPYEQYF. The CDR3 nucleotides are TGTGCCAGCAGCTGGGGGACTAGCGTTCCCTACGAGCAGTACTTC.

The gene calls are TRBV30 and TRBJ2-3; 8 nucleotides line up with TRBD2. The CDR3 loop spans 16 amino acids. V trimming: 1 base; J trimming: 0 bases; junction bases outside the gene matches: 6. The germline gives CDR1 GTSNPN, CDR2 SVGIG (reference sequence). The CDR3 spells CAWSASGSLSTDTQYF. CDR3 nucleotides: TGTGCCTGGAGTGCGAGCGGGAGCCTGAGCACAGATACGCAGTATTTT.

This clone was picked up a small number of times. For the CDR3, the DNA is TGTGCCAGCACCATGGGACAGGGGAAAGAGACCCAGTACTTC. It encodes CASTMGQGKETQYF. The rearrangement joins TRBV7-9 to TRBJ2-5; 10 nucleotides match TRBD1. Trimming at V came to 7 bases and at J to 3 bases, leaving 5 bases not matched to a gene. The CDR3 spans 14 residues. Germline V CDR1 and CDR2: SEHNR, FQNEAQ (reference sequence).

As DNA, the CDR3 is TGTGCCACCTACAGGGAGATGAGCTACACCTTC. Encoded protein: CATYREMSYTF. The chain has TRBV19 and TRBJ1-2; D is perhaps TRBD1 (6 bases). The V end was cut by 10 bases, the J end by 9 bases, with 15 bases between. This CDR3 region has 11 residues. The V gene's germline CDR1 is LNHDA and CDR2 SQIVND (reference sequence).

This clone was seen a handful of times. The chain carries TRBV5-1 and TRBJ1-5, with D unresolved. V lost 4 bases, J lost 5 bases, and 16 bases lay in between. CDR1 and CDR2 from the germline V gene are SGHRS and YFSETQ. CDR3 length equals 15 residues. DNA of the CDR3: TGCGCCAGCAGCGTGGGGTTGGGAGACCATCAGCCCCAGCATTTT. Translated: CASSVGLGDHQPQHF.

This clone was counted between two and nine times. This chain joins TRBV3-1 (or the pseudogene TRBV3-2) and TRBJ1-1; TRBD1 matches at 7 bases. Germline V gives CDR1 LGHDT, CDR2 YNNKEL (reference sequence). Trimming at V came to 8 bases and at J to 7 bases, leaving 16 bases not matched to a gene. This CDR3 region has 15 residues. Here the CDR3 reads CASSPPFTGAVEAFF. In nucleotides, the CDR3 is TGTGCCAGCTCCCCGCCCTTTACAGGGGCCGTTGAAGCTTTCTTT.

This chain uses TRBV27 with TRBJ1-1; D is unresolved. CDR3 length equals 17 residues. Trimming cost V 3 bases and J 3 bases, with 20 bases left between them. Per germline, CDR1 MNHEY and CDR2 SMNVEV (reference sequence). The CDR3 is CASSLLWVRGMDTEAFF. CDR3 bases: TGTGCCAGCAGTTTGTTATGGGTTCGGGGAATGGACACTGAAGCTTTCTTT.

The CDR3 reads CASSDRTSSGYEQYF. Here the CDR3 DNA reads TGTGCCAGCAGCGATAGGACTAGCAGCGGTTACGAGCAGTACTTC. This chain joins TRBV5-4 and TRBJ2-7, with 8 bases lining up with TRBD2. Germline loops: CDR1 SGHNT, CDR2 YYREEE (reference sequence). V lost 4 bases, J lost 4 bases, and 10 bases stayed unmatched. The CDR3 runs to 15 residues.

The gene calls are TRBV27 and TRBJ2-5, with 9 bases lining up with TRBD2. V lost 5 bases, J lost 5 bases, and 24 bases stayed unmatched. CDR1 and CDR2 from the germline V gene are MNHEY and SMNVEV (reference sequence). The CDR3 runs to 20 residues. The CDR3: CASSARWQGFSGSKWETQYF. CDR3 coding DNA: TGTGCCAGCAGTGCCCGGTGGCAGGGCTTTAGCGGGAGTAAATGGGAGACCCAGTACTTC.

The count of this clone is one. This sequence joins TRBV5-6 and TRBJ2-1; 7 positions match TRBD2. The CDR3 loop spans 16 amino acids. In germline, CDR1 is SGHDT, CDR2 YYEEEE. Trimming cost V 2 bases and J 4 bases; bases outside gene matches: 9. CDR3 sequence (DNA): TGTGCCAGCAGCTTCATGGGGCTAGCGGAATACAATGAGCAGTTCTTC. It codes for CASSFMGLAEYNEQFF.

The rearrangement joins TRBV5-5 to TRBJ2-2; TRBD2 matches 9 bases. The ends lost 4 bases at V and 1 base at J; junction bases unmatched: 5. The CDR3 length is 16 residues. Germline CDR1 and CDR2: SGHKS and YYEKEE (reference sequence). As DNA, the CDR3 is TGTGCCAGCAGCCCCGGACTAGCGCAGAACACCGGGGAGCTGTTTTTT. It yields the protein CASSPGLAQNTGELFF. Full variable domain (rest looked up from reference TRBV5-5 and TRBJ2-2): DAGVTQSPTHLIKTRGQQVTLRCSPISGHKSVSWYQQVLGQGPQFIFQYYEKEERGRGNFPDRFSARQFPNYSSELNVNALLLGDSALYLCASSPGLAQNTGELFFGEGSRLTVL.

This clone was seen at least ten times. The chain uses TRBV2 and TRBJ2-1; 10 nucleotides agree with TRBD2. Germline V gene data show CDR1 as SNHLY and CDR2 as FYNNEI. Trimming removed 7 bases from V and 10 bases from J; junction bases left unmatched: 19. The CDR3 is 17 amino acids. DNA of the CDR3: TGTGCCAGCACGCGATTAGCGGGAGGAGGGGGTTGGGGCGAGCAGTTCTTC. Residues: CASTRLAGGGGWGEQFF.

CDR3 protein: CASSLGPGGYYGYTF. Written as DNA, the CDR3 is TGTGCCAGCAGCTTGGGACCCGGCGGCTACTATGGCTACACCTTC. The gene calls are TRBV5-6 and TRBJ1-2; D not resolved. V dropped 0 bases and J dropped 3 bases, with 12 bases sitting between them. Germline assignment: CDR1 SGHDT and CDR2 YYEEEE. The CDR3 contains 15 residues.

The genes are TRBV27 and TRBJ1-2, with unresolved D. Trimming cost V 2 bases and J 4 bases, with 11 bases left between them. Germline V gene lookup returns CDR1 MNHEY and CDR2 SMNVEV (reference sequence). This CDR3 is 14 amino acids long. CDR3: CASSLKRDIYGYTF. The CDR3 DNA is TGTGCCAGCAGTTTAAAACGGGATATCTATGGCTACACCTTC.

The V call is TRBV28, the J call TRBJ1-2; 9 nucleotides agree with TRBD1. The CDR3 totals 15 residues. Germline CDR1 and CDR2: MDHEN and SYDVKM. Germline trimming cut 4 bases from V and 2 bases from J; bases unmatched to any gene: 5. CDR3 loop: CASSYRGQGNYGYTF. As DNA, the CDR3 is TGTGCCAGCAGTTACCGGGGACAGGGCAACTATGGCTACACCTTC.

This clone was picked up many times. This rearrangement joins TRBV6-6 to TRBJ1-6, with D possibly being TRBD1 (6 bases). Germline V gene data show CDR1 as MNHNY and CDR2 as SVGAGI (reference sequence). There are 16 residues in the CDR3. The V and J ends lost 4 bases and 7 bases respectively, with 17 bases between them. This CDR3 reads CASSWTGTRGNSPLHF. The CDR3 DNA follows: TGTGCCAGCAGTTGGACTGGGACACGCGGGAATTCACCCCTCCACTTT.

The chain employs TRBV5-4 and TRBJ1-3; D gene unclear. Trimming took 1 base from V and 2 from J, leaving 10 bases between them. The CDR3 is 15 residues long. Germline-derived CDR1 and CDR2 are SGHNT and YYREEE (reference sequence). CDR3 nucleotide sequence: TGTGCCAGCAGCTTGTCCGGGAGGACTGGAAACACCATATATTTT. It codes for CASSLSGRTGNTIYF.

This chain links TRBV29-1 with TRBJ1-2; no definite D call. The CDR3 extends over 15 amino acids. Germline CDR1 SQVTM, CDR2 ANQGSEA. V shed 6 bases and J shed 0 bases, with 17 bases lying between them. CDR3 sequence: CSVFPGFQANYGYTF. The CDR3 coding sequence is TGCAGCGTCTTTCCGGGTTTCCAAGCTAACTATGGCTACACCTTC.

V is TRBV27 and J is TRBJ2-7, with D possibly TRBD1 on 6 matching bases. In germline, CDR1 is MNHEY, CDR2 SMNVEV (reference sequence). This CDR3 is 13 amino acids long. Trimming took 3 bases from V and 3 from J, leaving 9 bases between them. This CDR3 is CASSFGDNYEQYF. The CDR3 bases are TGTGCCAGCAGTTTTGGGGACAACTACGAGCAGTACTTC.

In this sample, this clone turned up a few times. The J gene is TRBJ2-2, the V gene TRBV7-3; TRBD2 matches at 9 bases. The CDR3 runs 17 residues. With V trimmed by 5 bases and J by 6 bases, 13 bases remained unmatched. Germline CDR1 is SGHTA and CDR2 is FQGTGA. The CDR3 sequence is CASSPRPGREGAGELFF. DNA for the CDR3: TGTGCCAGCAGCCCTCGGCCCGGGCGGGAGGGGGCCGGGGAGCTGTTTTTT.

The CDR3 bases are TGTGCCAGCAGCCCCCGGGGGGCGGGGGAGCTGTTTTTT. Protein product: CASSPRGAGELFF. The rearrangement uses TRBV3-1 (or the pseudogene TRBV3-2) and TRBJ2-2; the D gene is possibly TRBD2 (7 bases). Trimming pared 4 bases from V and 8 bases from J, leaving 11 bases between. The V gene's germline CDR1 is LGHDT and CDR2 YNNKEL (reference sequence). The CDR3 runs to 13 residues.